This record concerns one T cell receptor beta chain sequence. This sample was taken from a study of T cell changes during pregnancy in multiple sclerosis. CDR3 length: 18 residues. Unmatched junction bases numbered 8, after V lost 3 bases and J lost 0 bases. Sequencing used immunoSEQ multiplex PCR; TCRdb keeps in-frame clones, though not all of them. Of about 33,000 clones detected, about nine tenths appear once; the ten largest clones hold 2.5% to 3%. V gene TRBV23-1 combines with J gene TRBJ1-5; 10 nucleotides agree with TRBD1. TRBV23-1 is noted as an ORF with a role that remains uncertain. Sample: CD4+ T cells from peripheral blood mononuclear cells, taken in the third trimester of pregnancy. This clonotype originated in a female donor in good health, enrolled as a control in a pregnancy study. CDR3 in amino acids: CASSQAGTGALSNQPQHF. The CDR3 nucleotides read TGCGCCAGCAGTCAGGCCGGGACAGGGGCCCTTAGCAATCAGCCCCAGCATTTT.